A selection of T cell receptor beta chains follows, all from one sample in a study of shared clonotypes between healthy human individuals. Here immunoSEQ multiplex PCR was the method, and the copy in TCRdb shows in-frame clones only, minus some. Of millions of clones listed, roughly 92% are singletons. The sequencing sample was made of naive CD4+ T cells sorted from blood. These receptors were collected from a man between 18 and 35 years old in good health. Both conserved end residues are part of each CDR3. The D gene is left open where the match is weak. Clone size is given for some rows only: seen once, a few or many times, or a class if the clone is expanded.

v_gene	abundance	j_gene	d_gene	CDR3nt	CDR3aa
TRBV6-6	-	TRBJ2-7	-	TGTGCCAGCAGTTACTCGCCTACGGCAGACTACGAGCAGTACTTC	CASSYSPTADYEQYF
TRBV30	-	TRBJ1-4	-	TGTGCCTGGAGTTTGGGGTGGGGAACTGAAAAACTGTTTTTT	CAWSLGWGTEKLFF
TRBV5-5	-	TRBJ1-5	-	TGTGCCAGCAGCTTCGCGGGGAACGGAAATCAGCCCCAGCATTTT	CASSFAGNGNQPQHF
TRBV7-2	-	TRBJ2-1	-	TGTGCCAGCAGCCACAGCCTTGAGCAGTTCTTC	CASSHSLEQFF
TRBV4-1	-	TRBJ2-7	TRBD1	TGCGCCAGCAGCCAAAACCCCGGGACAGCCTACGAGCAGTACTTC	CASSQNPGTAYEQYF
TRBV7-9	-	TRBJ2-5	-	TGTGCCAGCAGCCGCCCTAATAACCAAGAGACCCAGTACTTC	CASSRPNNQETQYF
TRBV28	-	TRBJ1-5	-	TGTGCCAGCAGTGGACGGACTTTCAATCAGCCCCAGCATTTT	CASSGRTFNQPQHF
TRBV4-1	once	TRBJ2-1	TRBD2	TGCGCCAGCAGCCGAATAGCGGGAGGTTACAATGAGCAGTTCTTC	CASSRIAGGYNEQFF
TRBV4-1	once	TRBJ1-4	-	TGCGCCAGCAGCCAAGGTCGAGCAACTAATGAAAAACTGTTTTTT	CASSQGRATNEKLFF
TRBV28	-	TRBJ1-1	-	TGTGCCAGCAGTTTACTAGGGAGAGAGGACACTGAAGCTTTCTTT	CASSLLGREDTEAFF
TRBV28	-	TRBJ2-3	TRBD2	TGTGCCAGCAGTTTGGGGTTCCTTGCCGGGACTAGCTCGGATACGCAGTATTTT	CASSLGFLAGTSSDTQYF
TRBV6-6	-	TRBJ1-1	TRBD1	TGTGCCAGCAGTTTGGACAGGTTCGAAGCTTTCTTT	CASSLDRFEAFF
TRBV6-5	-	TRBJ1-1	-	TGTGCCAGCAGCAATAGCCTGGGAGCTTTCTTT	CASSNSLGAFF
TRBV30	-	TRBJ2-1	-	TGTGCCTGGAGTGTAATAGCGGTTCCCTACAATGAGCAGTTCTTC	CAWSVIAVPYNEQFF
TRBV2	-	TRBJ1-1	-	TGTGCCAGCAGTGGGGCCAGGGTGAACACTGAAGCTTTCTTT	CASSGARVNTEAFF
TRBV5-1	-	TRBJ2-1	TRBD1	TGCGCCAGCAGCTTCGCCGGGACAGTATACAATGAGCAGTTCTTC	CASSFAGTVYNEQFF
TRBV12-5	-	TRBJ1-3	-	TGTGCTAGTGGTTTGGACGATGGAAACACCATATATTTT	CASGLDDGNTIYF
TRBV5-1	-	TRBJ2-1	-	TGCGCCAGCAGCGCGGGGACAGCTTACAATGAGCAGTTCTTC	CASSAGTAYNEQFF
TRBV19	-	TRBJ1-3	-	TGTGCCAGTAGTAAAGACAGCTCTGGAAACACCATATATTTT	CASSKDSSGNTIYF
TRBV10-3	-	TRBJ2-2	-	TGTGCCATCAGTGGAGCGGGTGGGGGGACCGGGGAGCTGTTTTTT	CAISGAGGGTGELFF
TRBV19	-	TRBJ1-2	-	TGTGCCAGTAGTATAGATCCGGCAGACTATGGCTACACCTTC	CASSIDPADYGYTF
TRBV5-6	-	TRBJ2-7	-	TGTGCCAGCAGCTTGTCGGGGCGCTACTCTTCGGAGTACTTC	CASSLSGRYSSEYF
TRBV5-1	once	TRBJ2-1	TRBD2	TGCGCCAGCAGCTTGGTGCGGGAGGGGACCAATGAGCAGTTCTTC	CASSLVREGTNEQFF
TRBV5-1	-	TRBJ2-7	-	TGCGCCAGCTCGGAGGCCCCTGCAGGGGCTTCCTACGAGCAGTACTTC	CASSEAPAGASYEQYF
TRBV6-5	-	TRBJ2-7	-	TGTGCCAGCAGTTATGGGCAGGGCAACTACGAGCAGTACTTC	CASSYGQGNYEQYF
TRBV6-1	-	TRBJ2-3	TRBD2	TGTGCCAGCAGTCCCCGGGGGGGCGGGGCAGATACGCAGTATTTT	CASSPRGGGADTQYF
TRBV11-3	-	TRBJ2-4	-	TGTGCCAGCAGCTTAGGCAACAACATTCAGTACTTC	CASSLGNNIQYF
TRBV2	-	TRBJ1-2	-	TGTGCCAGCAGTGCCTTGGGACTTGGGGGCTACACCTTC	CASSALGLGGYTF
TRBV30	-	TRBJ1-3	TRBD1	TGCGCCTGGAGGACTCTCCCGGGACAGGGATCTGGAAACACCATATATTTT	CAWRTLPGQGSGNTIYF
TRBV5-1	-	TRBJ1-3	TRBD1	TGCGCCAGCAGCTTGGTAGGGACAGACCTTGGAAACACCATATATTTT	CASSLVGTDLGNTIYF
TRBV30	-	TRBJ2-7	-	TGTGCCTGGATGGGCGGGAACTACGAGCAGTACTTC	CAWMGGNYEQYF
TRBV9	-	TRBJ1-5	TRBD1	TGTGCCAGCAGCGGTATAGGACAGGGCAATCAGCCCCAGCATTTT	CASSGIGQGNQPQHF
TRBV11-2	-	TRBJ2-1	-	TGTGCCAGCAGCTTAGCCGTTTACAATGAGCAGTTCTTC	CASSLAVYNEQFF
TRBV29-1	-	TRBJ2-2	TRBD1	TGCAGCGTTGGGGGACAGTTCACCGGGGAGCTGTTTTTT	CSVGGQFTGELFF
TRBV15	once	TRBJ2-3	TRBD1	TGTGCCACCAGCAGGGGACAGACGGACACAGATACGCAGTATTTT	CATSRGQTDTDTQYF
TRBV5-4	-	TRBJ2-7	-	TGTGCCAGCAGCTTGCTGGACTACGAGCAGTACTTC	CASSLLDYEQYF
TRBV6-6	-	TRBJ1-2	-	TGTGCCAGCAGTTACTCGGAGCGGGGGAGTAACTATGGCTACACCTTC	CASSYSERGSNYGYTF
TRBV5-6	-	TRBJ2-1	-	TGTGCCAGCAGCCCGACCCTAGCGGAGCAGTTCTTC	CASSPTLAEQFF
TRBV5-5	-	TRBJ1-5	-	TGTGCCAGCAGCTTTAGAACCGTAAATCAGCCCCAGCATTTT	CASSFRTVNQPQHF
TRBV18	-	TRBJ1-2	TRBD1	TGTGCCAGCTCTCCTACAGGGGCAACCAGATCTGGCTACACCTTC	CASSPTGATRSGYTF
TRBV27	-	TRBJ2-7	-	TGTGCCAGCAGTAGACGGGACGGGACCTACGAGCAGTACTTC	CASSRRDGTYEQYF
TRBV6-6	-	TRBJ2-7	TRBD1	TGTGCCAGCACCGACGCGGGACAGGGAGGCTACGAGCAGTACTTC	CASTDAGQGGYEQYF
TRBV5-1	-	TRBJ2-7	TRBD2	TGCGCCAGCAGCTTCCTATGGGAGGGTTCCTACGAGCAGTACTTC	CASSFLWEGSYEQYF
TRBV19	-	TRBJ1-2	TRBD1	TGTGCCAGTAGTCCCGGACAGGGGGGATATGGCTACACCTTC	CASSPGQGGYGYTF
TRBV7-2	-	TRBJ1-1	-	TGTGCCAGCAGCTTAGTGGGGCAGAACACTGAAGCTTTCTTT	CASSLVGQNTEAFF
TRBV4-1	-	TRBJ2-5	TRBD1	TGCGCCAGCAGCCAAGCCACCGGGACAGCAGCCACCCAGTACTTC	CASSQATGTAATQYF
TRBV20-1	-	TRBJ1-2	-	TGCAGTGCGCCACAGGGTTTAAGCTACACCTTC	CSAPQGLSYTF